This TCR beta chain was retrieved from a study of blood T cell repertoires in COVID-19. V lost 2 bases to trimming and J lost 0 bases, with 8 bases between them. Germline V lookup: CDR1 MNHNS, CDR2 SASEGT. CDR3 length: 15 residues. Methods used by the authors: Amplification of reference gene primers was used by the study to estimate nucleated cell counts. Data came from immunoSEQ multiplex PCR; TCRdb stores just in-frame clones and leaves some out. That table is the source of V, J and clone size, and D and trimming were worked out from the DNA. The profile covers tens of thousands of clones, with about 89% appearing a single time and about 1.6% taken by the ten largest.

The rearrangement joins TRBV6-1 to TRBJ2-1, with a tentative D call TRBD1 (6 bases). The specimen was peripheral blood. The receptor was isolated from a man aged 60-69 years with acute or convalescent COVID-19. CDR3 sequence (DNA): TGTGCCAGCAGTGAACAGACAGGCTCCTACAATGAGCAGTTCTTC. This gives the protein CASSEQTGSYNEQFF.